What follows are 4 T cell receptor beta chains derived from one specimen sequenced in a study of graft-versus-host responses after intestinal transplantation. Sequencing was performed with immunoSEQ multiplex PCR; in TCRdb, only in-frame clones are kept and a portion is missing. The data contain 130,000 or so clones, about nine tenths of them singletons. The antigens for these receptors are not known. The specimen comprised unstimulated CD4+ T cells sorted from spleen or lymph node cells, sampled before intestinal transplant. These receptors all stem from a human donor who received an intestinal transplant.

The J gene is TRBJ1-1, the V gene TRBV7-2, with a possible D match to TRBD1 (5 bases). CDR3 length equals 14 residues. Germline CDR1 and CDR2: SGHTA and FQGNSA. Trimming shortened V by 1 base and J by 5 bases, and 11 bases separated the two germline ends. The CDR3, as DNA: TGTGCCAGCAGCTTAGTAGGCCAGGGTACTGAAGCTTTCTTT. Encoded protein: CASSLVGQGTEAFF.

The CDR3 sequence: CAIIRVSYNEQFF. CDR3 DNA: TGTGCCATTATCAGGGTAAGCTACAATGAGCAGTTCTTC. The chain combines TRBV5-8 with TRBJ2-1, with a possible D match to TRBD1 (5 bases). V was trimmed by 9 bases and J by 3 bases, leaving 13 bases between them. Looked up from germline, CDR1 is SGHTS and CDR2 is YDEGEE. This CDR3 spans 13 amino acids. Complete variable domain (other parts from reference TRBV5-8 and TRBJ2-1): EAGVTQSPTHLIKTRGQQATLRCSPISGHTSVYWYQQALGLGLQFLLWYDEGEERNRGNFPPRFSGRQFPNYSSELNVNALELEDSALYLCAIIRVSYNEQFFGPGTRLTVL.

This rearrangement joins TRBV6-1 to TRBJ2-7; possible D gene TRBD2, 6 bases. Germline-derived CDR1 and CDR2 are MNHNS and SASEGT. Trimming removed 7 bases at V and 3 bases at J, with 13 bases between. CDR3 length equals 13 residues. CDR3 region: CASTPAGSYEQYF. In nucleotides, the CDR3 is TGTGCCAGCACTCCGGCCGGGAGCTACGAGCAGTACTTC.

This clone showed up just once. The rearrangement joins TRBV19 to TRBJ1-6; D remains ambiguous. The CDR3 covers 12 residues. In germline, CDR1 is LNHDA, CDR2 SQIVND (reference sequence). Trimming stripped 2 bases from V and 10 bases from J, with 6 bases between. The CDR3 DNA sequence: TGTGCCAGTAGTATAATTAACTCACCCCTCCACTTT. Protein: CASSIINSPLHF.